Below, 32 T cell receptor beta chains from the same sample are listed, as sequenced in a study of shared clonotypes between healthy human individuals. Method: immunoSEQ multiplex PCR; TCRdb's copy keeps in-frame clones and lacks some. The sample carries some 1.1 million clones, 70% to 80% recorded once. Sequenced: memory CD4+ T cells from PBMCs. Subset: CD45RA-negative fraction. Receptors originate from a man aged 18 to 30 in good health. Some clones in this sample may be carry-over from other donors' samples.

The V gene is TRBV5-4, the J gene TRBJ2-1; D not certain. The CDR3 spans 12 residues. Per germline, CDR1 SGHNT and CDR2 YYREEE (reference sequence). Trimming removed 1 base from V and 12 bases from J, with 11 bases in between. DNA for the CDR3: TGTGCCAGCAGCTTGCCTGGTGTCGGGCAGTTCTTC. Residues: CASSLPGVGQFF.

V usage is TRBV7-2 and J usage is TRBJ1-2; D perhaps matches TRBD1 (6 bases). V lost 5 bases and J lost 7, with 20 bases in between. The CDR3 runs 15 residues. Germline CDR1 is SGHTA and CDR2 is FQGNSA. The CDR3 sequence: CASSPRGGLGSGYTF. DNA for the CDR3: TGTGCCAGCAGCCCGAGGGGGGGCCTCGGGTCTGGCTACACCTTC.

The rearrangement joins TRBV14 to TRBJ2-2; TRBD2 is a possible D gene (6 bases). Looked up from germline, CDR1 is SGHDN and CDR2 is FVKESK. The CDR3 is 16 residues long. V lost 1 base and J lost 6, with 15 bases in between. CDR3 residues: CASSQGVGSRPGELFF. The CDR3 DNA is TGTGCCAGCAGCCAAGGTGTCGGGAGTCGCCCCGGGGAGCTGTTTTTT. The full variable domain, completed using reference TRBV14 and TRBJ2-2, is EAGVTQFPSHSVIEKGQTVTLRCDPISGHDNLYWYRRVMGKEIKFLLHFVKESKQDESGMPNNRFLAERTGGTYSTLKVQPAELEDSGVYFCASSQGVGSRPGELFFGEGSRLTVL.

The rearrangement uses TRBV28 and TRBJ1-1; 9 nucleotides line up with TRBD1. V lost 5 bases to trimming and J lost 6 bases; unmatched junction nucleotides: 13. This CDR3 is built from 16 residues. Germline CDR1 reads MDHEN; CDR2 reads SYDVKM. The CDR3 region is CASSIRSGTGNSEAFF. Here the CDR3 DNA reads TGTGCCAGCAGTATAAGGTCGGGGACAGGGAATTCTGAAGCTTTCTTT.

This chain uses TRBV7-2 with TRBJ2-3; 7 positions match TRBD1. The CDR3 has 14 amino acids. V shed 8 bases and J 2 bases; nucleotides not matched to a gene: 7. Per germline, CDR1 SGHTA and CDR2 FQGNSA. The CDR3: CASGPGQTTDTQYF. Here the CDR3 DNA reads TGTGCCAGCGGACCGGGACAGACCACAGATACGCAGTATTTT. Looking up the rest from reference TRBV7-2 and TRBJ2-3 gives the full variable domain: GAGVSQSPSNKVTEKGKDVELRCDPISGHTALYWYRQSLGQGLEFLIYFQGNSAPDKSGLPSDRFSAERTGGSVSTLTIQRTQQEDSAVYLCASGPGQTTDTQYFGPGTRLTVL.

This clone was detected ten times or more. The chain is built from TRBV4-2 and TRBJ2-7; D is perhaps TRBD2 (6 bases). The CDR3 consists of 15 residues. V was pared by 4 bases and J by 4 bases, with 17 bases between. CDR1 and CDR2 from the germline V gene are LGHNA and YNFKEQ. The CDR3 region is CASSRRGSRVYEQYF. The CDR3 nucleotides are TGTGCCAGCAGCCGGCGGGGAAGTAGGGTTTACGAGCAGTACTTC.

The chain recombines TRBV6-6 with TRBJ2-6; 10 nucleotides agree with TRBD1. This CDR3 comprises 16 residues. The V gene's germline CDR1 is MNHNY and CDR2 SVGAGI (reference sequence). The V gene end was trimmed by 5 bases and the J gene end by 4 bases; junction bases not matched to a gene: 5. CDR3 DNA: TGTGCCAGCAGTCGACAGGGGGCGCAGGGGGCCAACGTCCTGACTTTC. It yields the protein CASSRQGAQGANVLTF.

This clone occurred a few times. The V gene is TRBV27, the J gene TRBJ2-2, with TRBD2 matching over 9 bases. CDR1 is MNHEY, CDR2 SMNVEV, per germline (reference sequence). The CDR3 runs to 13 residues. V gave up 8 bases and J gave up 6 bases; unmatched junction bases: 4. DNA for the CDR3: TGTGCCAGCCAGCGGGAGGCCGCCGGGGAGCTGTTTTTT. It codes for CASQREAAGELFF.

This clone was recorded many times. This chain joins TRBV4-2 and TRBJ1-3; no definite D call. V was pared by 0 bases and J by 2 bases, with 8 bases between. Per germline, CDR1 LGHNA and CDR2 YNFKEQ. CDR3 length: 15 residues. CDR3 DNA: TGTGCCAGCAGCCAAGATCCCCAGACTGGAAACACCATATATTTT. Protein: CASSQDPQTGNTIYF.

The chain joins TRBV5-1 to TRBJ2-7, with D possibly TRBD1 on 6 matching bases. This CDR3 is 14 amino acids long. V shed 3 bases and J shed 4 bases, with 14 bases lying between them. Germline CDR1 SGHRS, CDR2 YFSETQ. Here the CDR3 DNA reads TGCGCCAGCAGCTGGGGACAAGGCGGGTACGAGCAGTACTTC. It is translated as CASSWGQGGYEQYF.

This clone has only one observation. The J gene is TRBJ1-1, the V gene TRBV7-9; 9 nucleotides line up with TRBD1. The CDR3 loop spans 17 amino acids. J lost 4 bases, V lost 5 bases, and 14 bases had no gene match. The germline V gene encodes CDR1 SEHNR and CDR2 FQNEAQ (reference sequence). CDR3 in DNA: TGTGCCAGCAGCCAACTAAGATTCGACAGGGGGGTCACTGAAGCTTTCTTT. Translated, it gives CASSQLRFDRGVTEAFF. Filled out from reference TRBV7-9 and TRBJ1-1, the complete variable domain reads DTGVSQNPRHKITKRGQNVTFRCDPISEHNRLYWYRQTLGQGPEFLTYFQNEAQLEKSRLLSDRFSAERPKGSFSTLEIQRTEQGDSAMYLCASSQLRFDRGVTEAFFGQGTRLTVV.

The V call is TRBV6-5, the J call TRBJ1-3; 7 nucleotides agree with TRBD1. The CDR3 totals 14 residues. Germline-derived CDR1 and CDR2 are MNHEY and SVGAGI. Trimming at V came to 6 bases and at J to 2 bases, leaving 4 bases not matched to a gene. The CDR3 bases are TGTGCCAGCAGCCTAGACAGGGCTGGAAACACCATATATTTT. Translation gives CASSLDRAGNTIYF.

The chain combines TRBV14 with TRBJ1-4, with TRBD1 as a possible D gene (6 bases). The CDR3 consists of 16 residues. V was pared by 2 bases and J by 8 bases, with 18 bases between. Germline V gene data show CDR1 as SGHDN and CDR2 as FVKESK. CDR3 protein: CASSQRGVPLREKLFF. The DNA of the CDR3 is TGTGCCAGCAGCCAAAGGGGGGTCCCCTTGAGAGAAAAACTGTTTTTT. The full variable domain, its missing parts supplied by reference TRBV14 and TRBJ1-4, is EAGVTQFPSHSVIEKGQTVTLRCDPISGHDNLYWYRRVMGKEIKFLLHFVKESKQDESGMPNNRFLAERTGGTYSTLKVQPAELEDSGVYFCASSQRGVPLREKLFFGSGTQLSVL.

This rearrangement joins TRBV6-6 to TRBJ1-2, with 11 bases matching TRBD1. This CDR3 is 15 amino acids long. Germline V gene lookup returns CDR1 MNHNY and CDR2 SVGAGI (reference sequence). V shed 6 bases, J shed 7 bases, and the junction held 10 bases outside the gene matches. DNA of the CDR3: TGTGCCAGCAGCCCCGGAGGACAGGGGGCGCGTGGCTACACCTTC. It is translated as CASSPGGQGARGYTF.

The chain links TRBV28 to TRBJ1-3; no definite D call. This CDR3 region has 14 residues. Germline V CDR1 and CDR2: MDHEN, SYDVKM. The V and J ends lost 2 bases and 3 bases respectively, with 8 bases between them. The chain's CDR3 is CASSLRGFGNTIYF. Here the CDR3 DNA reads TGTGCCAGCAGTTTACGAGGCTTTGGAAACACCATATATTTT.

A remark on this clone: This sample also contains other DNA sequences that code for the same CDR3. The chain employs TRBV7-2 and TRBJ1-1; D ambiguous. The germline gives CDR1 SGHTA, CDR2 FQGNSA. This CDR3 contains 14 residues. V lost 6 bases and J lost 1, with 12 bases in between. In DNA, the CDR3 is TGTGCCAGCAGGAGACCGACTAAGAACACTGAAGCTTTCTTT. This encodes CASRRPTKNTEAFF.

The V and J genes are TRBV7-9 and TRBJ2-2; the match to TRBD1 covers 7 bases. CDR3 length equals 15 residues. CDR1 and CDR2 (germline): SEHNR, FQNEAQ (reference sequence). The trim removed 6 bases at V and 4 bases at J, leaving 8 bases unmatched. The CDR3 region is CASSTGAPATGELFF. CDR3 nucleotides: TGTGCCAGCAGTACAGGGGCCCCAGCCACCGGGGAGCTGTTTTTT.

The CDR3 DNA sequence: TGTGCCAGCAGCTCGGAATGGAACACCGGGGAGCTGTTTTTT. Residues: CASSSEWNTGELFF. This rearrangement joins TRBV7-9 to TRBJ2-2; D is ambiguous. Looked up from germline, CDR1 is SEHNR and CDR2 is FQNEAQ (reference sequence). This CDR3 has 14 amino acids. Trimming cost V 4 bases and J 1 base, with 7 bases left between them.

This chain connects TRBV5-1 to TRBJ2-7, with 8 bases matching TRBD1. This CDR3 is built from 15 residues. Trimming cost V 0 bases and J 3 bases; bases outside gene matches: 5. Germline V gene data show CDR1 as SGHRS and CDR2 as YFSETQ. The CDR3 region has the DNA TGCGCCAGCAGCTTGGAGGGGACAGGAGTCTACGAGCAGTACTTC. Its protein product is CASSLEGTGVYEQYF.

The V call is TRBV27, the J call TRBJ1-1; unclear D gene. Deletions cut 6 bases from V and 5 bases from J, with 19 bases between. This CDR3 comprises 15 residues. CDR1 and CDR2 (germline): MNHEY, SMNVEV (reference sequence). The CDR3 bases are TGTGCCAGCAGCATAAAAGCGCTCGGAAGAACTGAAGCTTTCTTT. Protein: CASSIKALGRTEAFF.

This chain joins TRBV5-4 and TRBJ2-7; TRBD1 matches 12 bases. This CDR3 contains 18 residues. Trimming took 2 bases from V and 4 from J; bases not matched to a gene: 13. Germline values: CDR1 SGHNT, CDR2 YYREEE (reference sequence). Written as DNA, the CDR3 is TGTGCCAGCAGCTTAGATCTTCCGGGACAGGGGGCTATATACGAGCAGTACTTC. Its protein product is CASSLDLPGQGAIYEQYF.

CDR3 DNA: TGCGCCAGCAGCCCTGGGACAGCCGAGCCGGATACGCAGTATTTT. This translates into CASSPGTAEPDTQYF. The rearrangement uses TRBV5-1 and TRBJ2-3, with 7 positions matching TRBD1. The CDR3 has 15 amino acids. With V trimmed by 4 bases and J by 6 bases, 11 bases remained unmatched. Germline CDR1 is SGHRS and CDR2 is YFSETQ.

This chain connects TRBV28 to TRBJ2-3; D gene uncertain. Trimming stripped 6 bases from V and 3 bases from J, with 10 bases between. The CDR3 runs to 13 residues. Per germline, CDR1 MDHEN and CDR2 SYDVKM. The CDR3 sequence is CASRQPATDTQYF. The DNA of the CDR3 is TGTGCCAGCAGACAGCCAGCGACAGATACGCAGTATTTT.

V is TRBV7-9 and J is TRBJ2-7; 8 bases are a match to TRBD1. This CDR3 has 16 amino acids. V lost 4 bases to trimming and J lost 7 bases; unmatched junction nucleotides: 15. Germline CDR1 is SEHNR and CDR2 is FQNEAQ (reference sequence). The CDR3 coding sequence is TGTGCCAGCAGCTCGTATACCGGGACAGGTCCGGGGGAGCAGTACTTC. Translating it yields CASSSYTGTGPGEQYF.

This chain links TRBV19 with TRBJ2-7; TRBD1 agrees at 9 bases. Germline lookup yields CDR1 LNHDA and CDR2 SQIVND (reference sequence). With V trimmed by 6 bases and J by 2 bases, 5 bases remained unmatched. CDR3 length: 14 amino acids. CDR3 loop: CASRRDRATYEQYF. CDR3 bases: TGTGCCAGTAGACGGGACAGGGCAACCTACGAGCAGTACTTC.

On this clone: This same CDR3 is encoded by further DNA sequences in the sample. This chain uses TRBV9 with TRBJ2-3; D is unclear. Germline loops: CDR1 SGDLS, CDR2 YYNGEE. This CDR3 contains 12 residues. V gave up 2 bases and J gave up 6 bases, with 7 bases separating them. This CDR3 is CASSVSGDTQYF. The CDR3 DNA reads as TGTGCCAGCAGCGTGTCCGGGGATACGCAGTATTTT.

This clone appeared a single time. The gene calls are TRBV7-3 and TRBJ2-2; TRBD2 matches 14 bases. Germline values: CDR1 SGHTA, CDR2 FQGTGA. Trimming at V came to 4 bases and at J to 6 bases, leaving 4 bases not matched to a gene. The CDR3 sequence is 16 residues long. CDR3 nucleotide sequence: TGTGCCAGCAGCTCATCGGGACTAGCGGGAGCCGGGGAGCTGTTTTTT. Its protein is CASSSSGLAGAGELFF.

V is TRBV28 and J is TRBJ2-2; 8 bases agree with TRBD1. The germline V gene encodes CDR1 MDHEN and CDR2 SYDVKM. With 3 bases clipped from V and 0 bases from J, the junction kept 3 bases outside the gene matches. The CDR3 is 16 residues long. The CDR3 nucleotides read TGTGCCAGCAGTTTGGCGGGACAGGCGAACACCGGGGAGCTGTTTTTT. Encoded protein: CASSLAGQANTGELFF.

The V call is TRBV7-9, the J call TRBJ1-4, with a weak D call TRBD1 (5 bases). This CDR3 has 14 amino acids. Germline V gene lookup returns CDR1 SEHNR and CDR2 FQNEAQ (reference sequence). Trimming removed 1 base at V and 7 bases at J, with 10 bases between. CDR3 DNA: TGTGCCAGCAGCTTAGGGGGCTCGGTTGAAAAACTGTTTTTT. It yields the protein CASSLGGSVEKLFF.

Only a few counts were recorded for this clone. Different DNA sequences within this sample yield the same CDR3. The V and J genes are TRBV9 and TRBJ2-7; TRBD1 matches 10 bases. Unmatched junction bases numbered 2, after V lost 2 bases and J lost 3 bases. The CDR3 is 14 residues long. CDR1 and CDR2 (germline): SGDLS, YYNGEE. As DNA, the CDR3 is TGTGCCAGCAGCGTCGGGGACAGGGGCTACGAGCAGTACTTC. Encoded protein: CASSVGDRGYEQYF. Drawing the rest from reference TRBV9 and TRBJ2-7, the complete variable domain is DSGVTQTPKHLITATGQRVTLRCSPRSGDLSVYWYQQSLDQGLQFLIQYYNGEERAKGNILERFSAQQFPDLHSELNLSSLELGDSALYFCASSVGDRGYEQYFGPGTRLTVT.

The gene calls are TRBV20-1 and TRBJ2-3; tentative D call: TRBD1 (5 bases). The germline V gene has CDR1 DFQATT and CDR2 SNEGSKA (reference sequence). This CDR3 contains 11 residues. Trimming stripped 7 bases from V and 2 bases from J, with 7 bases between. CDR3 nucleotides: TGCAGTGGACAGTCCACAGATACGCAGTATTTT. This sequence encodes CSGQSTDTQYF.

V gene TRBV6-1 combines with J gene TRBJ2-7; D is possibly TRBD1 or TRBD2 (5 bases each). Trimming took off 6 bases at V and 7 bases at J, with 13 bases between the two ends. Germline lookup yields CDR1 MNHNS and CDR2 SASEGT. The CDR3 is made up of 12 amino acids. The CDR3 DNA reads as TGTGCCAGCAGACAGGCCTGGGGGGAGCAGTACTTC. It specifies CASRQAWGEQYF.